One and the same sample provided the 16 T cell receptor beta chains below, sequenced in a study of T cells in Graves' hyperthyroidism and ophthalmopathy. RNA transcripts were the template for amplifying TCR beta CDR3 regions. The HTBI primer set was used in a first-round RT-PCR of the TCR CDR3. MiXCR, run by TCRdb on the multiplex PCR reads, gives a single entry per CDR3 protein. The sample shows about 410,000 distinct CDR3 sequences, roughly 15% of them seen only once. Specimen: blood. Receptor source: a man aged 18 to 30 with Graves' ophthalmopathy.

This clonotype showed up many times. The chain recombines TRBV7-9 with TRBJ2-1; no clear D gene. The CDR3 loop spans 15 amino acids. The V and J ends lost 3 bases and 7 bases respectively, with 16 bases between them. Germline CDR1 reads SEHNR; CDR2 reads FQNEAQ (reference sequence). The CDR3 coding sequence is TGTGCCAGCAGCTTCCCCTTGCGGTTTAATAATGAGCAGTTCTTC. Encoded protein: CASSFPLRFNNEQFF.

The chain employs TRBV25-1 and TRBJ1-2; 10 positions match TRBD1. CDR1 is MGHDK, CDR2 SYGVNS, per germline. The CDR3 sequence is 15 residues long. V lost 2 bases to trimming and J lost 3 bases; unmatched junction nucleotides: 3. CDR3 nucleotides: TGTGCCAGCAGTGAAGGGACAGGGGATCACTATGGCTACACCTTC. Encoded protein: CASSEGTGDHYGYTF.

This clonotype came up many times. The V gene is TRBV6-5, the J gene TRBJ1-4; D is unclear. The CDR3 covers 16 residues. Trimming cost V 0 bases and J 0 bases, with 8 bases left between them. The V gene's germline CDR1 is MNHEY and CDR2 SVGAGI. The chain's CDR3 is CASSYSPAATNEKLFF. The CDR3 DNA is TGTGCCAGCAGTTACTCGCCGGCAGCAACTAATGAAAAACTGTTTTTT.

This clonotype was found a few times. This chain uses TRBV5-1 with TRBJ2-1; TRBD2 agrees at 8 bases. V trimming: 4 bases; J trimming: 2 bases; junction bases outside the gene matches: 14. The CDR3 is 18 residues long. The germline V gene encodes CDR1 SGHRS and CDR2 YFSETQ. CDR3 protein: CASSPGRLAGTTYNEQFF. CDR3 DNA: TGCGCCAGCAGCCCGGGTAGGCTAGCGGGTACTACCTACAATGAGCAGTTCTTC.

At least ten counts were recorded for this clonotype. The chain couples TRBV12-3 or TRBV12-4 to TRBJ1-5; D might be TRBD1 (6 bases). V lost 6 bases, J lost 4 bases, and 10 bases lay in between. CDR3 size: 13 residues. Written as DNA, the CDR3 is TGTGCCAGCAGCTGGGGGGCTAATCAGCCCCAGCATTTT. Its protein is CASSWGANQPQHF.

The chain joins TRBV12-5 to TRBJ1-4; no firm D call. Germline CDR1 reads LGHNT; CDR2 reads FRNRAP. CDR3 size: 17 residues. Deletions cut 0 bases from V and 2 bases from J, with 13 bases between. CDR3 DNA: TGTGCTAGTGGTTTGGTAGGTCATGGGTTCACTAATGAAAAACTGTTTTTT. Amino acid sequence: CASGLVGHGFTNEKLFF.

Ten or more counts support this clonotype. The V gene is TRBV11-2, the J gene TRBJ1-1, with D maybe TRBD1 (5 bases). There are 13 residues in the CDR3. Trimming removed 3 bases from V and 7 bases from J, with 12 bases in between. Per the germline V gene, CDR1 is SGHAT and CDR2 is FQNNGV. This chain's CDR3 is CASSLGGGFEAFF. The DNA for the CDR3 is TGTGCCAGCAGCTTGGGGGGAGGCTTTGAAGCTTTCTTT.

This clonotype was detected many times. The J gene is TRBJ1-1, the V gene TRBV27, with a tentative D call TRBD1 (5 bases). The V end was cut by 4 bases, the J end by 0 bases, with 15 bases between. The CDR3 covers 16 residues. Germline CDR1 reads MNHEY; CDR2 reads SMNVEV (reference sequence). Written as DNA, the CDR3 is TGTGCCAGCAGTTGGGGCATACCCATCCTGAACACTGAAGCTTTCTTT. Its translation is CASSWGIPILNTEAFF.

This clonotype was picked up many times. The chain uses TRBV5-1 and TRBJ1-1, with D perhaps TRBD1 (6 bases). V was shortened by 0 bases and J by 5 bases, with 11 bases between the two germline ends. The germline V gene encodes CDR1 SGHRS and CDR2 YFSETQ. This CDR3 has 14 amino acids. The CDR3 DNA sequence: TGCGCCAGCAGCTTGGCGAAAGGGGGTACTGAAGCTTTCTTT. Translated, it gives CASSLAKGGTEAFF.

The genes are TRBV4-1 and TRBJ1-5; no definite D call. Germline CDR1 is MGHRA and CDR2 is YSYEKL. CDR3 length: 15 amino acids. V lost 0 bases and J 2 bases, leaving 8 bases between the germline ends. For the CDR3, the DNA is TGCGCCAGCAGCCAAGAGTCCGGGCGCAATCAGCCCCAGCATTTT. This codes for CASSQESGRNQPQHF.

This clonotype was seen a few times. The chain is built from TRBV4-1 and TRBJ1-2; D uncertain. The germline CDR1 and CDR2 sequences are MGHRA and YSYEKL. Trimming shortened V by 2 bases and J by 7 bases, and 14 bases separated the two germline ends. This CDR3 spans 14 amino acids. Written as DNA, the CDR3 is TGCGCCAGCAGCCAAATTCGGGAAAAGGCTGGCTACACCTTC. Protein product: CASSQIREKAGYTF.

This clonotype has at least ten counts. This rearrangement joins TRBV13 to TRBJ2-1; D unresolved. The CDR3 covers 16 residues. With 1 base removed from V and 4 bases from J, the gap between germline ends came to 14 bases. Germline V gives CDR1 PRHDT, CDR2 FYEKMQ (reference sequence). The CDR3 DNA sequence: TGTGCCAGCAGCTTAGAGCTACAGCCCCCATACAATGAGCAGTTCTTC. Protein: CASSLELQPPYNEQFF.

This clonotype was detected a few times. This sequence joins TRBV19 and TRBJ2-2; D gene ambiguous. The CDR3 has 14 amino acids. The germline V gene has CDR1 LNHDA and CDR2 SQIVND (reference sequence). The V end was cut by 3 bases, the J end by 0 bases, with 5 bases between. The CDR3 bases are TGTGCCAGTAGTATCACCCCGAACACCGGGGAGCTGTTTTTT. It yields the protein CASSITPNTGELFF. Looking up the rest from reference TRBV19 and TRBJ2-2 gives the full variable domain: DGGITQSPKYLFRKEGQNVTLSCEQNLNHDAMYWYRQDPGQGLRLIYYSQIVNDFQKGDIAEGYSVSREKKESFPLTVTSAQKNPTAFYLCASSITPNTGELFFGEGSRLTVL.

There are many counts of this clonotype. The V gene is TRBV5-1, the J gene TRBJ2-7; the D gene is possibly TRBD2 (6 bases). Germline V lookup: CDR1 SGHRS, CDR2 YFSETQ. Trimming left V 4 bases short and J 2 bases short, with 16 bases between. The CDR3 sequence is 15 residues long. In DNA form, the CDR3 reads TGCGCCAGCAGCGCCCCCGGCGGGGCCGCCTACGAGCAGTACTTC. Its protein product is CASSAPGGAAYEQYF.

This clonotype was seen many times. The CDR3 region is CASSSGRGGGYGYTF. CDR3 nucleotide sequence: TGTGCCAGTAGCTCGGGAAGAGGGGGAGGTTATGGCTACACCTTC. The rearrangement uses TRBV19 and TRBJ1-2; D may be TRBD1 (6 bases). Germline lookup yields CDR1 LNHDA and CDR2 SQIVND (reference sequence). The V end was cut by 6 bases, the J end by 5 bases, with 19 bases between. This CDR3 has 15 amino acids. The variable domain in full, completed from reference TRBV19 and TRBJ1-2, reads DGGITQSPKYLFRKEGQNVTLSCEQNLNHDAMYWYRQDPGQGLRLIYYSQIVNDFQKGDIAEGYSVSREKKESFPLTVTSAQKNPTAFYLCASSSGRGGGYGYTFGSGTRLTVV.

This clonotype showed up many times. The chain uses TRBV6-1 and TRBJ2-2; D is uncertain. This CDR3 comprises 14 residues. Trimming left V 5 bases short and J 1 base short, with 8 bases between. In germline, CDR1 is MNHNS, CDR2 SASEGT. CDR3 in amino acids: CASSYEENTGELFF. CDR3 DNA sequence: TGTGCCAGCAGTTACGAGGAGAACACCGGGGAGCTGTTTTTT.